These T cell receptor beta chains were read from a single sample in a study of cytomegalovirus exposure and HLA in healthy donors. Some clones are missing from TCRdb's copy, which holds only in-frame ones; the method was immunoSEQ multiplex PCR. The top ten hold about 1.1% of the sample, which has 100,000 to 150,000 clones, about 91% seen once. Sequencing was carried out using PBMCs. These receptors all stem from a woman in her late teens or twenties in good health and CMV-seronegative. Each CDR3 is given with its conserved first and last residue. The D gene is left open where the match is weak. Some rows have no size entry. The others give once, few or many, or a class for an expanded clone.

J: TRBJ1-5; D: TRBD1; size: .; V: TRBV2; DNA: TGTGCCAGCAGTGATGACAGGGGAGTTAATCAGCCCCAGCATTTT; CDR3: CASSDDRGVNQPQHF
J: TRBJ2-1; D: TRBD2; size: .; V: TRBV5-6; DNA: TGTGCCAGCAGCTTGGCTAGCGGGAACTACAATGAGCAGTTCTTC; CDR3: CASSLASGNYNEQFF
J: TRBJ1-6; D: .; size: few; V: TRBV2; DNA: TGTGCCAGCAGTGAATCGGGTATGGGAGCTTCACCCCTCCACTTT; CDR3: CASSESGMGASPLHF
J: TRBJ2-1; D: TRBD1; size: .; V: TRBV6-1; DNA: TGTGCCAGCAGTGGGACAGGTTTGGGGGAGCAGTTCTTC; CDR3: CASSGTGLGEQFF
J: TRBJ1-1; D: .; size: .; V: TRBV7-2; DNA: TGTGCCAGCAGCTTAGACGGGACAAACACTGAAGCTTTCTTT; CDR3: CASSLDGTNTEAFF
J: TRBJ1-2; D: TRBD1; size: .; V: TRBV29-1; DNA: TGCAGCGTCGCCATGGGACAGCTGTATGGCTACACCTTC; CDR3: CSVAMGQLYGYTF
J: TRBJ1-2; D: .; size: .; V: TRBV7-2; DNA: TGTGCCAGCAGCTTAAGAGGGGAGGGTTCTGGCTACACCTTC; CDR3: CASSLRGEGSGYTF
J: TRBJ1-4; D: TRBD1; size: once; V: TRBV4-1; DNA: TGCGCCAGCAGCCAAGGGACAGGGGGGACTTATGAAAAACTGTTTTTT; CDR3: CASSQGTGGTYEKLFF
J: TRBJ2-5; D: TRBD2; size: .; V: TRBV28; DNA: TGTGCCAGCAGTTTTCCTAGCGGGGGTGGGACCCAGTACTTC; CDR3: CASSFPSGGGTQYF
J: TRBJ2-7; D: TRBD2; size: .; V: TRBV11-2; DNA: TGTGCCAGCAGCTTACCCGGGGGGGCCCATCCTTACGAGCAGTACTTC; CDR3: CASSLPGGAHPYEQYF
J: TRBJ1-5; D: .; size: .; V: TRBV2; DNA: TGTGCCAGCAGTGACACCAGGGGCGGCCAGCCCCAGCATTTT; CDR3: CASSDTRGGQPQHF
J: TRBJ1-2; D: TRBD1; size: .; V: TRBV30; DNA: TGTGCCTGGAGTGTACGGTCCGGAGTCAGGGGGTATGGCTACACCTTC; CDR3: CAWSVRSGVRGYGYTF
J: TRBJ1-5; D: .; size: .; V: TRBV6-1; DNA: TGTGCCAGCAGTGAAGCGGGAGTAGCACCCCAAGGCCCACTTATGCACGGGCCCCAGCATTTT; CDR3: CASSEAGVAPQGPLMHGPQHF
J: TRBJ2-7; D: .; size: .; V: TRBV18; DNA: TGTGCCAGCTCACCACCGGGGCTCTACGAGCAGTACTTC; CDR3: CASSPPGLYEQYF
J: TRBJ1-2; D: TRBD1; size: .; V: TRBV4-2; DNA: TGTGCCAGCAGCCTGGACAGGAACTTTAACTATGGCTACACCTTC; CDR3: CASSLDRNFNYGYTF
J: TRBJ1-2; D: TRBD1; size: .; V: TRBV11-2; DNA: TGTGCCAGCAGCTTAGGTGGACAGGGGGTCTATGGCTACACCTTC; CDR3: CASSLGGQGVYGYTF
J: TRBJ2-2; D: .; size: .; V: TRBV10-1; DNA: TGCGCCAGCAGTGACCTGGGGGGGAACACCGGGGAGCTGTTTTTT; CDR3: CASSDLGGNTGELFF
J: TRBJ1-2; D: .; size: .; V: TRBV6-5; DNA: TGTGCCAGCAGTCCGGGCGGGGGGACCATGTATGGCTACACCTTC; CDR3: CASSPGGGTMYGYTF
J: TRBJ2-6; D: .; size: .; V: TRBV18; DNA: TGTGCCAGCTCACAACAGGCTCCCTCTGGGGCCAACGTCCTGACTTTC; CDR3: CASSQQAPSGANVLTF
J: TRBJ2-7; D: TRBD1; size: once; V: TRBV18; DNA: TGTGCCAGCTCACCAGGAGGACAGGGCCGTTTTCACGAGCAGTACTTC; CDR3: CASSPGGQGRFHEQYF
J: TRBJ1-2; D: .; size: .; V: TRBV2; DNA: TGTGCCAGCAGTGTGCGGACTAGAGGCGATGGCTACACCTTC; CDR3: CASSVRTRGDGYTF
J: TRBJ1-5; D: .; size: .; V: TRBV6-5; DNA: TGTGCCAGCAGTTACTCAGGCGGGACTCAGCCCCAGCATTTT; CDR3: CASSYSGGTQPQHF
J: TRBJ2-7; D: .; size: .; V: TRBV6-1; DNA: TGTGCCAGCAGTGACAGGGAGCAGTACTTC; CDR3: CASSDREQYF
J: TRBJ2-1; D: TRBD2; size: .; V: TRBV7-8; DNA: TGTGCCAGCAGCTTAGTAGCGGCGGGAGGGACCTACAATGAGCAGTTCTTC; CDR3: CASSLVAAGGTYNEQFF
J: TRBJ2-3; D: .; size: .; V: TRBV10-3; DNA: TGTGCCATCAGTGACGGTGAGAATACGCAGTATTTT; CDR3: CAISDGENTQYF
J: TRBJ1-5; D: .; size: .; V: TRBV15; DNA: TGTGCCACCAGCAGAGATCGAGGGTTTGGAGGTACGCATTTT; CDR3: CATSRDRGFGGTHF
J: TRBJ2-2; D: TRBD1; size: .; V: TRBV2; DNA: TGTGCCAGCAGTGATTGGGGACAGGGGGCCGGGGAGCTGTTTTTT; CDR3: CASSDWGQGAGELFF
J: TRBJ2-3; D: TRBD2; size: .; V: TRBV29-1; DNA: TGCAGCGTTCAACCTAGCGGGGGGGCGACAGATACGCAGTATTTT; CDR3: CSVQPSGGATDTQYF
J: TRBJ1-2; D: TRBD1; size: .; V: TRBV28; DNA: TGTGCCAGCACGGGGACAGCGGCGGATGGCTACACCTTC; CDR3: CASTGTAADGYTF
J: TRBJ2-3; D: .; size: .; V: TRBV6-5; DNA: TGTGCCAGCAGTTACGGGGGCTCCACAGATACGCAGTATTTT; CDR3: CASSYGGSTDTQYF
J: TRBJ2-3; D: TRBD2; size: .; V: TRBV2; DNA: TGTGCCAGCAGTGAAGGTTCATACACAGCGGGGCCCCGGGGGACAGATACGCAGTATTTT; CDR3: CASSEGSYTAGPRGTDTQYF
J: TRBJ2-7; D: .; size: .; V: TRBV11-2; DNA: TGTGCCAGCAGCTTAGTTGTCAACTCCTACGAGCAGTACTTC; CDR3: CASSLVVNSYEQYF
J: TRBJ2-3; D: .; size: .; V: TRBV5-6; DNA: TGTGCCAGCAGCTTGTGGGCAGCGGGCACAGATACGCAGTATTTT; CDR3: CASSLWAAGTDTQYF
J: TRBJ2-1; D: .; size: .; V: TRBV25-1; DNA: TGTGCCAGCAGTGAATTCAACGGACTGAGCAATGAGCAGTTCTTC; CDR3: CASSEFNGLSNEQFF
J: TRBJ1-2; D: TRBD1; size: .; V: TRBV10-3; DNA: TGTGCCATCAGGCAGGGGGCAGCGGATGGCTACACCTTC; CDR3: CAIRQGAADGYTF
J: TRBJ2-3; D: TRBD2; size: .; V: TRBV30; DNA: TGTGCCTGGAGTGGTCGTCGGACTAGCGGGAGTCGTGATACGCAGTATTTT; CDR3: CAWSGRRTSGSRDTQYF
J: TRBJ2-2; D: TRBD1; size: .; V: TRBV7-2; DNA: TGTGCCAGCAGCTTCGACAGGGGGATCGGGGAGCTGTTTTTT; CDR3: CASSFDRGIGELFF
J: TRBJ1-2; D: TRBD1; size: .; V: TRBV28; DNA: TGTGCCAGCAGTTTCGCCCCGGGACAGGGCGTCTATGGCTACACCTTC; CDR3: CASSFAPGQGVYGYTF
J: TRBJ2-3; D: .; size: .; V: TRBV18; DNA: TGTGCCAGCTCACCCTTGGGAGGCACAGATACGCAGTATTTT; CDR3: CASSPLGGTDTQYF
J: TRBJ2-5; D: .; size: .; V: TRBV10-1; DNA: TGCGCCAGCAGTGAGGGTCTCGGGGATGGGACCCAGTACTTC; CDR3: CASSEGLGDGTQYF
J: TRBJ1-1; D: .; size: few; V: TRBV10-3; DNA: TGTGCCATCAGTGTAAACGGGAACACTGAAGCTTTCTTT; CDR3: CAISVNGNTEAFF
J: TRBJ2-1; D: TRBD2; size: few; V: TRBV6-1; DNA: TGTGCCAGCAGTGAAGAGACTAGCGGGAGCTATGAGCAGTTCTTC; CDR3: CASSEETSGSYEQFF
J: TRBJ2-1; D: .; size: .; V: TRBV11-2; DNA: TGTGCCAGCAGCTTAAGGTCTCAATCTAGTTCGAGCGATGAGCAGTTCTTC; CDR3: CASSLRSQSSSSDEQFF
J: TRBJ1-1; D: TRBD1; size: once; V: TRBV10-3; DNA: TGTGCCACCTCGACAGGGGTAAGGAGTGAAGCTTTCTTT; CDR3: CATSTGVRSEAFF
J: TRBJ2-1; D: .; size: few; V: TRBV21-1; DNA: TGTGCCAGGGTAGGAGGACTAGCGGGAGGGATAAATGAGCAGTTCTTC; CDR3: CARVGGLAGGINEQFF
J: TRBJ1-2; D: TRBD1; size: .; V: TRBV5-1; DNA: TGCGCCAGCAGGACCCCCGGGACAGGGGGCTATGGCTACACCTTC; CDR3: CASRTPGTGGYGYTF
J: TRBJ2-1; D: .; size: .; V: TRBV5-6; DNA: TGTGCCAGCAGCGCTTTCCTCGGGGTCTACAATGAGCAGTTCTTC; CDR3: CASSAFLGVYNEQFF
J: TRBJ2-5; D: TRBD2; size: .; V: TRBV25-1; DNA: TGTGCCAGCAGTGAAACCAGCGGGGAGGAGACCCAGTACTTC; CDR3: CASSETSGEETQYF
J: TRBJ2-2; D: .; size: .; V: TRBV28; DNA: TGTGCCAGCAGCACCTCCCCGGTCACCGGGGAGCTGTTTTTT; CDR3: CASSTSPVTGELFF
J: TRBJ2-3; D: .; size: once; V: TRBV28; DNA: TGTGCCGTGACGGGGCAAGGGGGAGATACGCAGTATTTT; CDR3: CAVTGQGGDTQYF
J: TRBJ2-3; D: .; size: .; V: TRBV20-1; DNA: TGCAGTGCCTATTCCACAGATACGCAGTATTTT; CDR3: CSAYSTDTQYF
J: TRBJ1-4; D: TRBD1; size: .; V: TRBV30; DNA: TGTGCCTCCCAGGGGGCACTTGAAAAACTGTTTTTT; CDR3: CASQGALEKLFF
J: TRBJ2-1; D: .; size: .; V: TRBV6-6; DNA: TGTGCCAGCAGTTACTCCTCGCAGGTGGGCAATGAGCAGTTCTTC; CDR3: CASSYSSQVGNEQFF
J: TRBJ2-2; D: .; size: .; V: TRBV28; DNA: TGTGCCAGCAGTTGGGTAGGGGCCGGGGAGCTGTTTTTT; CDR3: CASSWVGAGELFF
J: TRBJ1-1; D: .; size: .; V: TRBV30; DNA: TGTGCCTGGAGTGCAATTCCTGAAGCTTTCTTT; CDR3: CAWSAIPEAFF
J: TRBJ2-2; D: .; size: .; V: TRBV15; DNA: TGTGCCACCAGCAGAGTGGGAGACACCGGGGAGCTGTTTTTT; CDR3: CATSRVGDTGELFF